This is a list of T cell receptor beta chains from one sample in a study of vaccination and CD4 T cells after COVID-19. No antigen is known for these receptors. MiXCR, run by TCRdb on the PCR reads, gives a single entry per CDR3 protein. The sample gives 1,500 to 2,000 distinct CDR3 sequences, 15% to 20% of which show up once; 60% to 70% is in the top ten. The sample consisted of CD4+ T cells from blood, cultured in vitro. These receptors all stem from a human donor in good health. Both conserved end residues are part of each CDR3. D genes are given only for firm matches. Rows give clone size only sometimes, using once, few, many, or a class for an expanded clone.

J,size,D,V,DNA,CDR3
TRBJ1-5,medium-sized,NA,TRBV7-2,TGTGCCAGCAGCTTAGTCGGGGACCCCAATCAGCCCCAGCATTTT,CASSLVGDPNQPQHF
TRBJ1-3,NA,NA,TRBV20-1,TGCAGTGCTAGCTTCAACTCTGGAAACACCATATATTTT,CSASFNSGNTIYF
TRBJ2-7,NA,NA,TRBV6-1,TGTGCCAGCAGCCGATCGAGGACAGGAGGGTCCTACGAGCAGTACTTC,CASSRSRTGGSYEQYF
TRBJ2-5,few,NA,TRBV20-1,TGCAGTGCTAGAGACCCGGTCAAAGAGACCCAGTACTTC,CSARDPVKETQYF
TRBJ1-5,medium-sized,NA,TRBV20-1,TGCAGTGCTAGAGATCTCGGGGGCTATCAGCCCCAGCATTTT,CSARDLGGYQPQHF
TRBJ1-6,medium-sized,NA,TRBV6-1,TGTGCCAGCAGTGGAAGGGGGGCGAGCTCCTATAATTCACCCCTCCACTTT,CASSGRGASSYNSPLHF
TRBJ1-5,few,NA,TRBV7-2,TGTGCCAGCAGCTCGGATCAGGGGCAGCCCCAGCATTTT,CASSSDQGQPQHF
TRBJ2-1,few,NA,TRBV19,TGTGCCAGTAGCCCCCGGGACGGCTACAATGAGCAGTTCTTC,CASSPRDGYNEQFF
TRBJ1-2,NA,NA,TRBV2,TGTGCCAGCAGTGAACACTATGGCTACACCTTC,CASSEHYGYTF
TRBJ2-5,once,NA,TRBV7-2,TGTGCCAGCAGCTTCTTTGGGTCTGAGACCCAGTACTTC,CASSFFGSETQYF
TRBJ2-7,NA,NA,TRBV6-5,TGTGCCAGCAGTTACTCTTTAACCCGTCCCTACGAGCAGTACTTC,CASSYSLTRPYEQYF
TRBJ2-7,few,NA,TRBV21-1,TGTGCCAGCAGCAAAGCGGGGGGACTCTCGCCCTACGAGCAGTACTTC,CASSKAGGLSPYEQYF
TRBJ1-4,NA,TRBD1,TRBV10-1,TGCGCCAGCAGTTGTATACCGGGACAGGGGCGACCCTCAACTAATGAAAAACTGTTTTTT,CASSCIPGQGRPSTNEKLFF
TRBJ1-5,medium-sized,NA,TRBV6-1,TGTGCCAGCAATTTGGGCGGGTCAGGTCAGCCCCAGCATTTT,CASNLGGSGQPQHF
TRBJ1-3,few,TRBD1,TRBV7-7,TGTGCCAGCAGCTCCGCCCTAACAGGGGGCACCATATATTTT,CASSSALTGGTIYF
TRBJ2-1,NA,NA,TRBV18,TGTGCCAGCTCACCACCTTCGTTCGCTGAGCAGTTCTTC,CASSPPSFAEQFF
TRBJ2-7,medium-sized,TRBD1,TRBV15,TGTGCCACCAGCAGAGTCAAAGGGGGCGCGGACGAGCAGTACTTC,CATSRVKGGADEQYF
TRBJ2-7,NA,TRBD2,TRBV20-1,TGCAGTGCTAGAGCGCCGCCGGGACTAGCGGGAAACGAGCAGTACTTC,CSARAPPGLAGNEQYF
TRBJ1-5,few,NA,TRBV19,TGTGCCAGTAAGGAAGGACTGGGAACACAGCCCCAGCATTTT,CASKEGLGTQPQHF
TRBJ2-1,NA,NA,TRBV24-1,TGTGCCACCAGTGGCCAGGGCGGCGCCGAGCAGTTCTTC,CATSGQGGAEQFF
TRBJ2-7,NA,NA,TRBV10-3,TGTGCCATCTCCCCGGAGCCCTACGAGCAGTACTTC,CAISPEPYEQYF
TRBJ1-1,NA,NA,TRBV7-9,TGTGCCAGCAGCTTAGTCAAGGACACTGAAGCTTTCTTT,CASSLVKDTEAFF
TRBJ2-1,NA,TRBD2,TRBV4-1,TGCGCCAGCAGCCAACTAGCGGCCTGGACCAATGAGCAGTTCTTC,CASSQLAAWTNEQFF
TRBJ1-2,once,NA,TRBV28,TGTACCAGCAGGGAGGAGGGGACCTATGGCTACACCTTC,CTSREEGTYGYTF
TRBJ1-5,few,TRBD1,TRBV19,TGTGCCAGTAGTACGGGGACAGGGAATAGCAATCAGCCCCAGCATTTT,CASSTGTGNSNQPQHF
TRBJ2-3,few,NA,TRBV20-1,TGCAGTGCTAGGAGGGACAGCACAGATACGCAGTATTTT,CSARRDSTDTQYF
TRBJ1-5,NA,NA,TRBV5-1,TGCGCCAGCAGCCCATTGGCCGGGGGCAATCAGCCCCAGCATTTT,CASSPLAGGNQPQHF
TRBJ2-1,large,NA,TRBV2,TGTGCCAGCAACCCGGGCGGTCACTACAATGAGCAGTTCTTC,CASNPGGHYNEQFF
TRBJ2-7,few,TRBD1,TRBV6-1,TGTGCCAGCAGTGAGGGACAGGGGCTACTCTACGAGCAGTACTTC,CASSEGQGLLYEQYF
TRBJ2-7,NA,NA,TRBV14,TGTGCCAGCAGCCAAGGGGGGGGGCTCTCCTACGAGCAGTACTTC,CASSQGGGLSYEQYF
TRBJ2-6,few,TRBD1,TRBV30,TGTGCCTGGAGACGACAGGGGAACACTGGGGCCAACGTCCTGACTTTC,CAWRRQGNTGANVLTF
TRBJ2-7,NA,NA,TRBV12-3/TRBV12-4,TGTGCCAGCAGCCCAACAGGGCCCCCTTACGAGCAGTACTTC,CASSPTGPPYEQYF
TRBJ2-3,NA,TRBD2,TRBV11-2,TGTGCCAGCAGCTTAGATGCTAGCGGGGGGGCAGTGACAGATACGCAGTATTTT,CASSLDASGGAVTDTQYF
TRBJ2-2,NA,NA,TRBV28,TGTGCCAGCAGTTCCCATTGGCAGGCCGAAGGGGAGCTGTTTTTT,CASSSHWQAEGELFF
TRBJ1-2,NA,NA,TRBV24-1,TGTGCCACCAGTGATTTCTTCGGTGGCTACACCTTC,CATSDFFGGYTF
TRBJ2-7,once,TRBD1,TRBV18,TGTGCCAGCTCACCCGGGACAGGGGGTTACGAGCAGTACTTC,CASSPGTGGYEQYF
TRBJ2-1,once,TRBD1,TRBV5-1,TGCGCCAGCAGCCCGGGGACAGGGTCCTACAATGAGCAGTTCTTC,CASSPGTGSYNEQFF
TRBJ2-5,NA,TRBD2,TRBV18,TGTGCCAGCTCACCATCCCTCTGGACGGATCTAGCGGGAGAGAGGTACCAAGAGACCCAGTACTTC,CASSPSLWTDLAGERYQETQYF
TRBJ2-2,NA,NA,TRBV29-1,TGCAGCGTTGAAGAAGGAAGCCAGGGGGGGAACACCGGGGAGCTGTTTTTT,CSVEEGSQGGNTGELFF
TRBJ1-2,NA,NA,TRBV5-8,TGTGCCAGCAGCTTGGAACAATCCGCTAACTATGGCTACACCTTC,CASSLEQSANYGYTF